The rows below give T cell receptor beta chains drawn from one sample of a study of CD8+CD57+ T cells in acquired aplastic anemia. TCRdb recomputed calls from the reads with MiXCR, one row per CDR3 protein. This table holds under 150,000 distinct CDR3 sequences, approximately 41% found once. Material: sorted CD4+, CD8+, or CD8+CD57+ T cells (not recorded which) from PBMCs. The receptors shown here come from a human donor in good health, serving as a control. Both conserved end residues are part of each CDR3.

v_call | cdr3_aa
TRBV7-8 | CASSQGVAGIYEQYF
TRBV9 | CASSGTGLAGGPTGELFF
TRBV6-5 | CASSYSSERTYEQYF
TRBV20-1 | CSAKPSGRETGELFF
TRBV5-1 | CASSLAWSGKGETQYF
TRBV29-1 | CSARDAGGTDTQYF
TRBV5-8 | CASSRGDGINQPQHF
TRBV10-2 | CASKDTDYGYTF
TRBV7-2 | CASSFLPHVGEKLFF
TRBV15 | CATSREGTSGMAEQFF
TRBV29-1 | CSVVGTATEAFF
TRBV5-4 | CASSLGGSSCNEQFF
TRBV12-3/TRBV12-4 | CASSLAMNSPLHF
TRBV24-1 | CATSETGAGYTF
TRBV2 | CASTRRFYEQYF
TRBV24-1 | CATSDFLGGYEQYF
TRBV10-3 | CASMVHEQYF
TRBV5-1 | CASSLAWGGTEAFF
TRBV7-8 | CASSSATSGRHEQYF
TRBV29-1 | CSCLAGGRGEQFF
TRBV19 | CASSSGSGAFF
TRBV10-3 | CAASERVNTEAFF
TRBV2 | CASSSQATNTEAFF
TRBV20-1 | CSARDPFVGTPLHF
TRBV2 | CASSGGFDYGYTF
TRBV6-1 | CASSIAGGRGEQYF
TRBV15 | CATSRDGPNLF
TRBV12-3/TRBV12-4 | CASSLDRGVYEQYF
TRBV15 | CATSRVRTLDRNTEAFF
TRBV15 | CATSRGSLYTDTQYF
TRBV4-1 | CASSQDEGTGVAFF
TRBV20-1 | CSARKAGGTDTQYF
TRBV20-1 | CSAAAGGLPDTQYF
TRBV24-1 | CATSDSGRGPRNTEAFF
TRBV29-1 | CSVSESGANVLTF
TRBV7-8 | CASSLRDRGGSGNTIYF
TRBV10-1 | CASSGQRGTEAFF
TRBV19 | CASSRGDPYEQYF
TRBV6-2/TRBV6-3 | CASSKSGTGIRNQPQHF
TRBV20-1 | CSARAPGLAGTNEQFF
TRBV15 | CATSRSTATNERLFF
TRBV12-3/TRBV12-4 | CASRLAGFTDTQYF
TRBV7-2 | CATGQGITYEQYF
TRBV30 | CAWSVWREADTQYF
TRBV19 | CASSMTGGSQPQHF
TRBV6-1 | CASRVEGSSYNEQFF
TRBV5-1 | CASSMGTAGGNEQYF
TRBV6-1 | CASRAGLHGEQYF
TRBV10-1 | CARPRLAGDCYEQYF
TRBV14 | CASSQPGLGNNEQFF
TRBV5-5 | CASSLVPLPADTQYF